The 2 T cell receptor beta chains reported below all come from one sample, sequenced in a study of technical replicates of blood from a few donors (TCRdb year 2017). The library was obtained by the immunoSEQ multiplex PCR assay. TCRdb limited this immuneACCESS table to in-frame rearrangements with V and J called. A share of clones is missing; checked studies link under half to unresolved V genes, and the rest is unexplained. For this sample there are approximately 74,000 clones; around nine tenths appear just once. Less than 5% of the sample rests with the top ten. Sequenced material: PBMCs. The receptors derive from a human donor in good health. Some clones in this sample may be carry-over from other donors' samples.

The chain joins TRBV7-2 to TRBJ2-5, with 9 bases matching TRBD2. This CDR3 comprises 15 residues. V trimming: 3 bases; J trimming: 5 bases; junction bases outside the gene matches: 7. The germline V gene encodes CDR1 SGHTA and CDR2 FQGNSA. The CDR3 loop is CASSLGGGAVETQYF. In DNA, the CDR3 is TGTGCCAGCAGCTTGGGCGGGGGGGCCGTGGAGACCCAGTACTTC.

The V and J genes are TRBV28 and TRBJ2-3, with TRBD2 matching 7 bases. V trimming: 3 bases; J trimming: 2 bases; junction bases outside the gene matches: 8. Germline CDR1 reads MDHEN; CDR2 reads SYDVKM. The CDR3 loop spans 16 amino acids. The CDR3 DNA reads as TGTGCCAGCAGTTTTAGGGCTAGCGGATTCACAGATACGCAGTATTTT. This codes for CASSFRASGFTDTQYF.